The TCR beta chain under discussion was sequenced for a study of identical twins. A universal primer site was created by template switching, with the cDNA bearing unique molecular identifiers. A single record per CDR3 protein comes from TCRdb applying MiXCR to the 5' RACE reads. This table has approximately 240,000 distinct CDR3 sequences, 11% to 15% appearing once. The CDR3 length is 15 residues. Germline CDR1 is SNHLY and CDR2 is FYNNEI. V was cut by 0 bases and J by 7 bases, with 10 bases left in between. Whole-study results and caveats: Sequences that were out-of-frame, alpha and twin-shared displayed an excess of low generation probability. Surplus twin overlap in beta out-of-frame sequences was less pronounced. Cord blood beta clonotypes that were abundant carried fewer insertions, and memory repertoires showed no such trend.

Only a few counts were recorded for this clonotype. Antigen: not known. This chain joins TRBV2 and TRBJ1-6; the D is unclear. This TCR derives from a young woman in good health. What was sequenced was memory (CD45RO+) T cells sorted from blood. CDR3 DNA: TGTGCCAGCAGTGAAGCTGGGTCAGAAAATTCACCCCTCCACTTT. As protein: CASSEAGSENSPLHF.